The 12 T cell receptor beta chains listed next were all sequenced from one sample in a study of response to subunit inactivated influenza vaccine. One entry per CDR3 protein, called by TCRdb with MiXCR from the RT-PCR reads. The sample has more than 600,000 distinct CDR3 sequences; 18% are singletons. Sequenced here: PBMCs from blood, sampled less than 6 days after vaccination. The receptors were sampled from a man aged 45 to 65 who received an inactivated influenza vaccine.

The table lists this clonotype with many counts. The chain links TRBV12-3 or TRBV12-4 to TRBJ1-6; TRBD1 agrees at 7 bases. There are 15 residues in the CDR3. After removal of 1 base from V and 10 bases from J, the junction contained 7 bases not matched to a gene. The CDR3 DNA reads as TGTGCCAGCAGTTTAGGGGGAGGGGGCGACTCACCCCTCCACTTT. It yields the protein CASSLGGGGDSPLHF.

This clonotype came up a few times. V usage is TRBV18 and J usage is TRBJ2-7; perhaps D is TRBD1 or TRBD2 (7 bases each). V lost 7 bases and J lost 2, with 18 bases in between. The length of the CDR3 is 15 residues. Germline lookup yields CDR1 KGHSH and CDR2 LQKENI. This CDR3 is CASLPTRGGAYEQYF. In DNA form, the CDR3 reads TGTGCCAGCTTACCCACCAGGGGGGGGGCCTACGAGCAGTACTTC. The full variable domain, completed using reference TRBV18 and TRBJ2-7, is NAGVMQNPRHLVRRRGQEARLRCSPMKGHSHVYWYRQLPEEGLKFMVYLQKENIIDESGMPKERFSAEFPKEGPSILRIQQVVRGDSAAYFCASLPTRGGAYEQYFGPGTRLTVT.

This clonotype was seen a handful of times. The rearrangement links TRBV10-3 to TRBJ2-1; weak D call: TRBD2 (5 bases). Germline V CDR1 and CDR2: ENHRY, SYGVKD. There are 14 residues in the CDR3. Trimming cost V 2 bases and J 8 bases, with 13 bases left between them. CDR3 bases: TGTGCCATCAGTGAGCCTAGCCTCTCCCATGAGCAGTTCTTC. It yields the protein CAISEPSLSHEQFF.

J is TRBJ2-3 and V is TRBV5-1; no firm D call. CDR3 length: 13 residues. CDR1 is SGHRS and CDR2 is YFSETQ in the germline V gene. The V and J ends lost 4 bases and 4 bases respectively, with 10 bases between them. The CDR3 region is CASSTAASDTQYF. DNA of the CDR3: TGCGCCAGCAGCACGGCGGCTTCAGATACGCAGTATTTT.

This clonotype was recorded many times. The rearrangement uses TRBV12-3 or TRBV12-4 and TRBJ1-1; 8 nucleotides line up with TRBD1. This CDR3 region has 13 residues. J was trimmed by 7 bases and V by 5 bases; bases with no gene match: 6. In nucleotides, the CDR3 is TGTGCCAGCAGTCCGACTACAGGGGGTGAAGCTTTCTTT. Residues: CASSPTTGGEAFF.

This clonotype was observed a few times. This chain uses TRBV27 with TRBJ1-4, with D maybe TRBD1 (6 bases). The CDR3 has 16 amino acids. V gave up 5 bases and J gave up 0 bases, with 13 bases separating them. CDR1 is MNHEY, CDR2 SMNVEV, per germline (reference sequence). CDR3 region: CASSPWDTATNEKLFF. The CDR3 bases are TGTGCCAGCAGTCCGTGGGACACTGCAACTAATGAAAAACTGTTTTTT.

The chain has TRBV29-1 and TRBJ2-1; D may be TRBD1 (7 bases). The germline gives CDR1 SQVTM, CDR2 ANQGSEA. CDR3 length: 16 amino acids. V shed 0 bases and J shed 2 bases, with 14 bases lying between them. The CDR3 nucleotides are TGCAGCGTTGAAGATCCTCAGGGGGGACCCTACAATGAGCAGTTCTTC. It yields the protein CSVEDPQGGPYNEQFF.

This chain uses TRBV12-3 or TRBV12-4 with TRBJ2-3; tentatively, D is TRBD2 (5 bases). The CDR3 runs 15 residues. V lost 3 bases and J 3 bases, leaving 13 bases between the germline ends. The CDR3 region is CASSFRETTTDTQYF. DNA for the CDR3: TGTGCCAGCAGTTTTAGGGAGACAACGACAGATACGCAGTATTTT.

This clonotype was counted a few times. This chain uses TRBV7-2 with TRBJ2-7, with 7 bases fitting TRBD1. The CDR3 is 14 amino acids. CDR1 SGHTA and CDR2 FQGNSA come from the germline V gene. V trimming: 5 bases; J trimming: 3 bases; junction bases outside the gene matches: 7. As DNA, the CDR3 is TGTGCCAGCAGCCCCGACAGGGTTCTCTACGAGCAGTACTTC. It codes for CASSPDRVLYEQYF.

Here the CDR3 reads CASSESGPPTEQYF. The CDR3, as DNA: TGCGCCAGCAGTGAGTCTGGCCCCCCGACCGAGCAGTACTTC. The chain uses TRBV10-2 and TRBJ2-7; no definite D call. The CDR3 is made up of 14 amino acids. In germline, CDR1 is WSHSY, CDR2 SAAADI. V lost 0 bases to trimming and J lost 6 bases, with 12 bases between them.

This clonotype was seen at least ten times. The DNA of the CDR3 is TGTGCCACCAAGGGGGACAATCAGCCCCAGCATTTT. Amino acids: CATKGDNQPQHF. The chain links TRBV6-6 to TRBJ1-5, with a weak D call TRBD1 (6 bases). The CDR3 length is 12 residues. CDR1 is MNHNY and CDR2 is SVGAGI in the germline V gene (reference sequence). V lost 10 bases to trimming and J lost 3 bases, with 10 bases between them.

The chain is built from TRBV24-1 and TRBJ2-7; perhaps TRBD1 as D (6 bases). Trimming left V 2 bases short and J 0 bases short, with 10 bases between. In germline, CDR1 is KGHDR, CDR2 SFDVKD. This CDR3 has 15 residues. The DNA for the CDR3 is TGTGCCACCAGTGATTCAAGGACAGTCTCCTACGAGCAGTACTTC. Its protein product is CATSDSRTVSYEQYF.